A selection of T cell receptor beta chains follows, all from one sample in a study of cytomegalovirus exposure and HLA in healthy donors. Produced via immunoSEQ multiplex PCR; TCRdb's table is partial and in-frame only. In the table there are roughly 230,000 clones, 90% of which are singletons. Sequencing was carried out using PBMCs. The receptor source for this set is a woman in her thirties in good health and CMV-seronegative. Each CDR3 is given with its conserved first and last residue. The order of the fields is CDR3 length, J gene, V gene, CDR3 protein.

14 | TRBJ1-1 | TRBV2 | CASSPPGTRHEAFF
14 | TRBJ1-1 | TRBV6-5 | CASSNDRANTEAFF
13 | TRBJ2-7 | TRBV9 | CASSGDRPYEQYF
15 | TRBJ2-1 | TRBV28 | CASRPRTGPYNEQFF
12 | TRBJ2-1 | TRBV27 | CASSLSVNEQFF
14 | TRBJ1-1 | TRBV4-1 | CASSQDATGGKAFF
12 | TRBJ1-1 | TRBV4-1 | CASSASWGEAFF
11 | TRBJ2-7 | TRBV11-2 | CASSLMDEQYF
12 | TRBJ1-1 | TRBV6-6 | CASSNPLQEAFF
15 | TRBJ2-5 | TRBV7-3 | CASSPGLAGEETQYF
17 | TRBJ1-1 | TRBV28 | CASSVTGTVPLNTEAFF
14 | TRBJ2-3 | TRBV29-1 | CSVEGGGSTDTQYF
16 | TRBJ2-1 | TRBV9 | CASSVETGGAYNEQFF
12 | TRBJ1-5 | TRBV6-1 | CASSEMAQPQHF
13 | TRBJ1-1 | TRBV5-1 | CASSFHDSSEAFF
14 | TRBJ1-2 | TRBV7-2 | CASRQTSGFYGYTF
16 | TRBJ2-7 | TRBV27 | CASSWMIGQGAGEQYF
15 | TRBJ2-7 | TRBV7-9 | CASSRLRDRGYEQYF
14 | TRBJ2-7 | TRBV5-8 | CASSLDPGTYEQYF
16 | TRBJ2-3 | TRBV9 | CASSVASGRASGTQYF
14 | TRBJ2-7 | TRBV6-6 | CASSYAQREYEQYF
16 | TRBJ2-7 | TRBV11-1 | CASSLGSGRAPYEQYF
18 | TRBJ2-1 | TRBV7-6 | CASSLNTGGLSSYNEQFF
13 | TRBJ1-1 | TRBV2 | CASRHGFDTEAFF
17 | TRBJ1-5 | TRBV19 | CASSIDGWTVSNQPQHF
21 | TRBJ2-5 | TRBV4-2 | CASSQRLTAQLAGGDQETQYF
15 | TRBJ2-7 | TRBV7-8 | CASSPERAYSYEQYF